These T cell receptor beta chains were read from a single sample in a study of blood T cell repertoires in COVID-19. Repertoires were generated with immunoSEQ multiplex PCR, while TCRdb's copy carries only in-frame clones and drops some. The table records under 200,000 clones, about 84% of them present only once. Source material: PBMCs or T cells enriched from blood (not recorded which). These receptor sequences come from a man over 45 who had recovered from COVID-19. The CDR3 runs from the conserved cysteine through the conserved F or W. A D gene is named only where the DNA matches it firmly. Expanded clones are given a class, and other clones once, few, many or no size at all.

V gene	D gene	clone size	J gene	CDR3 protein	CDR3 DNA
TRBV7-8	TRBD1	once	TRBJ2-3	CASSSTGDTQYF	TGTGCCAGCAGCTCGACAGGGGATACGCAGTATTTT
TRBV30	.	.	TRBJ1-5	CAWSHSYSNQPQHF	TGTGCCTGGAGCCACAGTTATAGCAATCAGCCCCAGCATTTT
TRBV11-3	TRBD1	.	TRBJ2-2	CASSSWDRRNTGELFF	TGTGCCAGCAGCTCTTGGGACAGACGGAACACCGGGGAGCTGTTTTTT
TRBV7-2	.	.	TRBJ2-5	CASSTGHGKETQYF	TGTGCCAGCAGCACGGGACACGGCAAAGAGACCCAGTACTTC
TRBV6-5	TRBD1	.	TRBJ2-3	CASTGGQGSTDTQYF	TGTGCCAGCACCGGGGGACAGGGGTCCACAGATACGCAGTATTTT
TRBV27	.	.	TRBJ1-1	CASSQGLGPRRTEAFF	TGTGCCAGCAGTCAGGGGTTGGGGCCCAGACGGACTGAAGCTTTCTTT
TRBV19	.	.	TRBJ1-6	CASSRGVDGYNSPLHF	TGTGCCAGTAGTAGGGGCGTCGACGGTTATAATTCACCCCTCCACTTT
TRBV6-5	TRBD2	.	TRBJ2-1	CASSTAAGGPNEQFF	TGTGCCAGCAGTACCGCAGCGGGGGGGCCGAATGAGCAGTTCTTC
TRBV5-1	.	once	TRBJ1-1	CASSFGGMNTEAFF	TGCGCCAGCAGCTTCGGGGGGATGAACACTGAAGCTTTCTTT
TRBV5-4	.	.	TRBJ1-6	CASSVRDGFRSPLHF	TGTGCCAGCAGCGTGCGGGACGGCTTCCGATCACCCCTCCACTTT
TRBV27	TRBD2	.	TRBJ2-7	CASSFTGTSRNEQYF	TGTGCCAGCAGTTTTACCGGGACTAGTAGGAACGAGCAGTACTTC
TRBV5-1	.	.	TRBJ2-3	CASSLWGQHTDTQYF	TGCGCCAGCAGCCTATGGGGCCAGCACACAGATACGCAGTATTTT
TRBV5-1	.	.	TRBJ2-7	CASSLEGGGGYEQYF	TGCGCCAGCAGCTTGGAGGGGGGGGGAGGCTACGAGCAGTACTTC
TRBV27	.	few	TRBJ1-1	CATSSYGGPHTEAFF	TGTGCCACCTCCAGTTATGGGGGCCCTCACACTGAAGCTTTCTTT
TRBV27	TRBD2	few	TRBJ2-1	CATQRTRGTFNEQFF	TGTGCCACCCAGAGGACGCGGGGGACCTTCAATGAGCAGTTCTTC
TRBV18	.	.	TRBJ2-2	CASSPTGVSGTGELFF	TGTGCCAGCTCACCAACGGGGGTGTCGGGGACCGGGGAGCTGTTTTTT
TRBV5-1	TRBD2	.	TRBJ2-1	CASSLGREQGQFF	TGCGCCAGCAGCTTGGGGCGGGAGCAGGGGCAGTTCTTC
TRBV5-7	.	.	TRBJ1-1	CASSLSAGFGEFTEAFF	TGTGCCAGCAGCTTGTCGGCAGGATTCGGGGAATTCACTGAAGCTTTCTTT
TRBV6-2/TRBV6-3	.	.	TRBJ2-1	CASSSPLPPEQFF	TGTGCCAGCAGTTCTCCTCTCCCCCCTGAGCAGTTCTTC
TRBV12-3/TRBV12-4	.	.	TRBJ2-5	CASSLRETQYF	TGTGCCAGCAGTTTGAGAGAGACCCAGTACTTC
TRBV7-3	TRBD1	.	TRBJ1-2	CASSSGQGHYGYTF	TGTGCCAGCAGCTCCGGACAGGGCCACTATGGCTACACCTTC
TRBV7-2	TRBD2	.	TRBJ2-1	CASSLDSGVYNEQFF	TGTGCCAGCAGCTTAGATAGCGGGGTCTACAATGAGCAGTTCTTC
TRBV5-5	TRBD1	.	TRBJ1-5	CASSEGQGRYQPQHF	TGTGCCAGCAGCGAAGGACAGGGAAGGTATCAGCCCCAGCATTTT
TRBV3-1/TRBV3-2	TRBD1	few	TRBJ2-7	CASSPKTGSSEKYF	TGTGCCAGCAGCCCTAAGACAGGGTCCAGCGAGAAGTACTTC
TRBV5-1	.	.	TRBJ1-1	CASSLTALPVNTEAFF	TGCGCCAGCAGCTTAACCGCACTGCCCGTGAACACTGAAGCTTTCTTT
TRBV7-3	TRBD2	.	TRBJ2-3	CASSARLAGGYDTQYF	TGTGCCAGCAGCGCGCGACTAGCGGGGGGGTATGATACGCAGTATTTT
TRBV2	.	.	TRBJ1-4	CASTTDTAQKLFF	TGTGCCAGCACAACCGACACCGCCCAAAAACTGTTTTTT
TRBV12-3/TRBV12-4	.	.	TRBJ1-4	CASSVYEKLFF	TGTGCCAGCAGTGTCTATGAAAAACTGTTTTTT
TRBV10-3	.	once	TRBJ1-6	CAVRRGDENNSPLHF	TGTGCCGTCCGACGGGGGGACGAAAATAATTCACCCCTCCACTTT
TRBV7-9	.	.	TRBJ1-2	CASSFGDGSGSGYTF	TGTGCCAGCAGCTTCGGCGACGGGAGTGGGAGCGGCTACACCTTC
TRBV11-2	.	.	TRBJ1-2	CASSQTIPLGGYTF	TGTGCCAGCAGCCAGACAATCCCCCTCGGTGGCTACACCTTC
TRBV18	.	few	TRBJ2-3	CASSSLGWLLSTDTQYF	TGTGCCAGCTCCTCCCTCGGGTGGCTACTTAGCACAGATACGCAGTATTTT
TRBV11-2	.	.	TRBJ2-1	CASSFGRGDEQFF	TGTGCCAGCAGCTTTGGCAGGGGTGATGAGCAGTTCTTC
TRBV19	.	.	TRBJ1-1	CASSTLYVNTEAFF	TGTGCCAGTAGTACCCTATATGTGAACACTGAAGCTTTCTTT
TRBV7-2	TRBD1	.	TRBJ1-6	CASSSGGQGVFSYNSPLHF	TGTGCCAGCAGCTCAGGGGGACAAGGAGTTTTCTCCTATAATTCACCCCTCCACTTT
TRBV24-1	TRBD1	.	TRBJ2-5	CATSDSDRLQETQYF	TGTGCCACCAGTGATTCGGACAGGCTGCAAGAGACCCAGTACTTC
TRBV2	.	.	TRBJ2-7	CASRRDTVHEQYF	TGTGCCAGCAGGAGGGACACCGTTCACGAGCAGTACTTC